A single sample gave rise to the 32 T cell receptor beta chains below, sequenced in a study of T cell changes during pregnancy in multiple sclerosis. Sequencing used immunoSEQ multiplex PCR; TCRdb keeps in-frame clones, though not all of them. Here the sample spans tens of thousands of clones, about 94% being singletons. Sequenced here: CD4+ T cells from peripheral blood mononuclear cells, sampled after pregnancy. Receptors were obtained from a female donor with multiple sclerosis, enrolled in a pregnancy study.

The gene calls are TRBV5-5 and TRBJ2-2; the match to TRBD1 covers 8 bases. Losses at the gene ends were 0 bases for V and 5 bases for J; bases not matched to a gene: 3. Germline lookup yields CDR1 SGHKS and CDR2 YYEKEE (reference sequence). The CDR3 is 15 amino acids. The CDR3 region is CASSLAGGRTGELFF. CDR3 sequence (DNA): TGTGCCAGCAGCTTGGCAGGGGGCCGGACCGGGGAGCTGTTTTTT. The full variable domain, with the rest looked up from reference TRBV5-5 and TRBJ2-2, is DAGVTQSPTHLIKTRGQQVTLRCSPISGHKSVSWYQQVLGQGPQFIFQYYEKEERGRGNFPDRFSARQFPNYSSELNVNALLLGDSALYLCASSLAGGRTGELFFGEGSRLTVL.

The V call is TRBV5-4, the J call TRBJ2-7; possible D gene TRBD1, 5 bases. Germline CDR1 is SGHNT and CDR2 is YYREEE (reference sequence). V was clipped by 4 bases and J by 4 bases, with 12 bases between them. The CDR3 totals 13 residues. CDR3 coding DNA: TGTGCCAGCAGCATAGGACACCGTTACGAGCAGTACTTC. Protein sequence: CASSIGHRYEQYF.

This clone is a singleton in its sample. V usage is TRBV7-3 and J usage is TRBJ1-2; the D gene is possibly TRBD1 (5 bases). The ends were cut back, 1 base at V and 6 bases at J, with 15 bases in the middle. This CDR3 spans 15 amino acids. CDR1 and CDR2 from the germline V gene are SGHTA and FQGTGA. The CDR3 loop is CASSLISPTGDGYTF. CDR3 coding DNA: TGTGCCAGCAGCTTAATCTCTCCTACAGGTGATGGCTACACCTTC.

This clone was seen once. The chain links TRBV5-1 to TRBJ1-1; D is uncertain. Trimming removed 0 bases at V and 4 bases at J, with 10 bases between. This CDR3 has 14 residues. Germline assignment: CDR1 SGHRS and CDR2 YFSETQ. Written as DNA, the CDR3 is TGCGCCAGCAGCTTGGGGATGGCGGGCACTGAAGCTTTCTTT. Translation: CASSLGMAGTEAFF.

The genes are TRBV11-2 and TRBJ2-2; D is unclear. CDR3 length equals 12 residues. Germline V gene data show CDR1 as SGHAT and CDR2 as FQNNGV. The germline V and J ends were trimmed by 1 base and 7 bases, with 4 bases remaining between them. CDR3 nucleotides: TGTGCCAGCAGCTTAGTAGTCGGGGAGCTGTTTTTT. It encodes CASSLVVGELFF.

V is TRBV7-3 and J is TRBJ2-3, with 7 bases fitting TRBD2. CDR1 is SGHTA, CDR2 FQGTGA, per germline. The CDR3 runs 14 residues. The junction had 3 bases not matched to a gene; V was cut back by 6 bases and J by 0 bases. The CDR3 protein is CASRGSGSTDTQYF. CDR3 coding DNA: TGTGCCAGCAGGGGTAGCGGGAGCACAGATACGCAGTATTTT.

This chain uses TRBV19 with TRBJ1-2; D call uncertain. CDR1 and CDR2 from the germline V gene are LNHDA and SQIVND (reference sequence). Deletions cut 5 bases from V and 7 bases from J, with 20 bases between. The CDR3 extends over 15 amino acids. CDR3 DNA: TGTGCCAGTAGTCCCCGAGGAGAAGAAAGGAGTGGCTACACCTTC. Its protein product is CASSPRGEERSGYTF.

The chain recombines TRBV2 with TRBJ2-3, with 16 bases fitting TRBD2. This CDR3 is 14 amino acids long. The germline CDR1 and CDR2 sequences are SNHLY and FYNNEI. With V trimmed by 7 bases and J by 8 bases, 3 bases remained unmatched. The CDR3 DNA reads TGTGCCAGCAAGGGGACTAGCGGGGGGGGTACGCAGTATTTT. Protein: CASKGTSGGGTQYF.

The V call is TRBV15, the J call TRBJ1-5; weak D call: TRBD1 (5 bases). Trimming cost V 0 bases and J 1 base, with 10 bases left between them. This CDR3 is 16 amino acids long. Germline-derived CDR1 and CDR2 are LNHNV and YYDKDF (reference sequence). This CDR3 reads CATSRDRGFSNQPQHF. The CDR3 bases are TGTGCCACCAGCAGAGATCGGGGGTTCAGCAATCAGCCCCAGCATTTT. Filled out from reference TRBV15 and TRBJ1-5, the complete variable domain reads DAMVIQNPRYQVTQFGKPVTLSCSQTLNHNVMYWYQQKSSQAPKLLFHYYDKDFNNEADTPDNFQSRRPNTSFCFLDIRSPGLGDTAMYLCATSRDRGFSNQPQHFGDGTRLSIL.

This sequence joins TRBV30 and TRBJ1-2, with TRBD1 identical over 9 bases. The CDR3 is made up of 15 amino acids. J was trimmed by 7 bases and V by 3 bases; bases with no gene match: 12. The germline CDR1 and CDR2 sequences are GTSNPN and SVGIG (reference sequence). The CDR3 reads CAWRAQYGTGSGYTF. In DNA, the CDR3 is TGTGCCTGGAGAGCACAGTATGGGACAGGGAGTGGCTACACCTTC.

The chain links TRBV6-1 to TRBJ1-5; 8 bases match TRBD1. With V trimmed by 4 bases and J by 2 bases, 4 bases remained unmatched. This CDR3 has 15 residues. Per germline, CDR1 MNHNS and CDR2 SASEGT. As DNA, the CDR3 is TGTGCCAGCAGTGTGCTACAGGGGGGCAATCAGCCCCAGCATTTT. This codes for CASSVLQGGNQPQHF.

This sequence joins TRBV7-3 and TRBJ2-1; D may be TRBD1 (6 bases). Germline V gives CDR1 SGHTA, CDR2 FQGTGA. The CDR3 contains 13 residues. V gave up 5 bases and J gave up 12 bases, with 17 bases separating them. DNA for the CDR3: TGTGCCAGCAGCACACAACAGGGTGGTGGGCAGTTCTTC. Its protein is CASSTQQGGGQFF.

Written as DNA, the CDR3 is TGTGCCATCAGTTCTTTGACTAGTTCGGGCACAGATACGCAGTATTTT. Its translation: CAISSLTSSGTDTQYF. This chain uses TRBV10-3 with TRBJ2-3; TRBD2 might be the D (6 bases). The CDR3 is 16 residues long. The germline gives CDR1 ENHRY, CDR2 SYGVKD. The ends were cut back, 5 bases at V and 1 base at J, with 16 bases in the middle.

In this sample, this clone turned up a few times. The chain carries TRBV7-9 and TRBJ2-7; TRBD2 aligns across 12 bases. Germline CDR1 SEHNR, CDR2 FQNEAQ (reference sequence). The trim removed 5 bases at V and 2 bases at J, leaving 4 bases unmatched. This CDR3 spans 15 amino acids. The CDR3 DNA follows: TGTGCCAGCAGCAACCGACTAGCGGGGGCCTACGAGCAGTACTTC. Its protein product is CASSNRLAGAYEQYF.

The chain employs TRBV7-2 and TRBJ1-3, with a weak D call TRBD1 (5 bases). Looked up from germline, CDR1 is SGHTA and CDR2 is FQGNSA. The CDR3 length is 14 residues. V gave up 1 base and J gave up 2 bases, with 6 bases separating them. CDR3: CASSLGTTGNTIYF. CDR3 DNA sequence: TGTGCCAGCAGCTTAGGGACAACTGGAAACACCATATATTTT. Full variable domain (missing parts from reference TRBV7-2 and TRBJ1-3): GAGVSQSPSNKVTEKGKDVELRCDPISGHTALYWYRQSLGQGLEFLIYFQGNSAPDKSGLPSDRFSAERTGGSVSTLTIQRTQQEDSAVYLCASSLGTTGNTIYFGEGSWLTVV.

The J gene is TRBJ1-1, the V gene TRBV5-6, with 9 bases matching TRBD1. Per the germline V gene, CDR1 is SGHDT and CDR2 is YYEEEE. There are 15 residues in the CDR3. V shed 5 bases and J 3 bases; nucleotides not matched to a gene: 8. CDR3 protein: CASSFTGTGYTEAFF. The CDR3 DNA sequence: TGTGCCAGCAGTTTTACCGGGACAGGGTACACTGAAGCTTTCTTT.

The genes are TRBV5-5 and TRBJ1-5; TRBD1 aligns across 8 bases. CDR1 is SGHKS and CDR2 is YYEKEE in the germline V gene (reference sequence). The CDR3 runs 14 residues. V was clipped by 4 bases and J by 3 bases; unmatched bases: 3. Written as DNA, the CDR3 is TGTGCCAGCAGCAGGGACAGGCTCAATCAGCCCCAGCATTTT. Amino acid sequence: CASSRDRLNQPQHF.

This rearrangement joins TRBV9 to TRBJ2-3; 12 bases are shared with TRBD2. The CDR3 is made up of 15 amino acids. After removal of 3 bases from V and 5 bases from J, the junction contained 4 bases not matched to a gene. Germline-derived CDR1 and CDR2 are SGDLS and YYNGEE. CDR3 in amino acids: CASSERLAGVDTQYF. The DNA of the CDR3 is TGTGCCAGCAGCGAGAGACTAGCGGGGGTAGATACGCAGTATTTT.

The CDR3 nucleotides read TGTGCCAGCAGCCGTAGCGGGGTGTCCTACAATGAGCAGTTCTTC. It is translated as CASSRSGVSYNEQFF. The gene calls are TRBV6-1 and TRBJ2-1, with 8 bases matching TRBD2. The germline V gene encodes CDR1 MNHNS and CDR2 SASEGT. V lost 6 bases and J lost 1; bases outside the gene matches: 5. This CDR3 is built from 15 residues.

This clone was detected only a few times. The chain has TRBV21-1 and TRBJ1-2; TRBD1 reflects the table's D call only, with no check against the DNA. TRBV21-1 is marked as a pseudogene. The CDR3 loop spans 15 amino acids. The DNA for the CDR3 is TGTGCCAGCAGCCAGGACAGCCTATCTGCCTATGGCTACACCTTC. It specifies CASSQDSLSAYGYTF.

CDR3 sequence: CASSEWLGDQPQHF. CDR3 coding DNA: TGTGCCAGCAGTGAATGGTTGGGAGATCAGCCCCAGCATTTT. The chain has TRBV25-1 and TRBJ1-5; D is uncertain. This CDR3 region has 14 residues. Germline V gene data show CDR1 as MGHDK and CDR2 as SYGVNS. With 1 base removed from V and 5 bases from J, the gap between germline ends came to 9 bases.

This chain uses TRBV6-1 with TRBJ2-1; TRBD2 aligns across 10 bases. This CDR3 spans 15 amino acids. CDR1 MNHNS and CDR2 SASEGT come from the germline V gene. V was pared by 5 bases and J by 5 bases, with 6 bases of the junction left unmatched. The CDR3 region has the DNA TGTGCCAGCAGTATCGAGCGGGGGGGGCACAATGAGCAGTTCTTC. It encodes CASSIERGGHNEQFF.

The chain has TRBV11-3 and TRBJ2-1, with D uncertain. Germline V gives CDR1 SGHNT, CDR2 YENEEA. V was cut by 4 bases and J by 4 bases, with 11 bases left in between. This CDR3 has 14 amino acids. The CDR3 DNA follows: TGTGCCAGCAGCTCCCATGAGAGGTACAATGAGCAGTTCTTC. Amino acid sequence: CASSSHERYNEQFF.

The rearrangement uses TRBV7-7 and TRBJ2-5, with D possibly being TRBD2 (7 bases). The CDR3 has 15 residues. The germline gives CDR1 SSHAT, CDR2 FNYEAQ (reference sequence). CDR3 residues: CASLWRGIGGETQYF. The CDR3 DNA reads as TGTGCTAGCTTGTGGCGGGGGATTGGGGGCGAGACCCAGTACTTC.

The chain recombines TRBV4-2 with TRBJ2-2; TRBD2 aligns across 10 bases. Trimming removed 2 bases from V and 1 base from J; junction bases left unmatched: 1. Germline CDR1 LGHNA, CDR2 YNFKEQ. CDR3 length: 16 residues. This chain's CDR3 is CASSQRLAGNTGELFF. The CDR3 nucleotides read TGTGCCAGCAGCCAAAGACTAGCGGGGAACACCGGGGAGCTGTTTTTT.

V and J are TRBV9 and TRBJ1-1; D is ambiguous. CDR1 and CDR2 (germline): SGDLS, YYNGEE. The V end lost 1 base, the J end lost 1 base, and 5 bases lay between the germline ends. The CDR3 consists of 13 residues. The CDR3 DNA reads TGTGCCAGCAGCGTAACGGGGAACACTGAAGCTTTCTTT. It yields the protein CASSVTGNTEAFF.

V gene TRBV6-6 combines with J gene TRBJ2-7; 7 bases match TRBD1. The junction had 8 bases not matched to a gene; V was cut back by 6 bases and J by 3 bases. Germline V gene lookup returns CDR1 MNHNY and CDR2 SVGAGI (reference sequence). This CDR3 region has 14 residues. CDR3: CASSARQGFYEQYF. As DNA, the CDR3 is TGTGCCAGCAGCGCCAGACAGGGTTTCTACGAGCAGTACTTC.

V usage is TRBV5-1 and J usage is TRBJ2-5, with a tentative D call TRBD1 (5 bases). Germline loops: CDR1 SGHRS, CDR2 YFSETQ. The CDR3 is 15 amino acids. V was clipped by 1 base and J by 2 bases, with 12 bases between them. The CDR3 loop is CASSLRSGWQETQYF. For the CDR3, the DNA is TGCGCCAGCAGCTTGAGATCAGGGTGGCAAGAGACCCAGTACTTC. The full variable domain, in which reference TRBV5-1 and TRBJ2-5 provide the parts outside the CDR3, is KAGVTQTPRYLIKTRGQQVTLSCSPISGHRSVSWYQQTPGQGLQFLFEYFSETQRNKGNFPGRFSGRQFSNSRSEMNVSTLELGDSALYLCASSLRSGWQETQYFGPGTRLLVL.

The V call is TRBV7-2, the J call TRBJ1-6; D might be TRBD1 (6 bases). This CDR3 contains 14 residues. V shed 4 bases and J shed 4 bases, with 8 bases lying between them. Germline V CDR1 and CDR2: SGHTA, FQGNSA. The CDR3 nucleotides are TGTGCCAGCAGCTACGGACAGTATAATTCACCCCTCCACTTT. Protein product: CASSYGQYNSPLHF.

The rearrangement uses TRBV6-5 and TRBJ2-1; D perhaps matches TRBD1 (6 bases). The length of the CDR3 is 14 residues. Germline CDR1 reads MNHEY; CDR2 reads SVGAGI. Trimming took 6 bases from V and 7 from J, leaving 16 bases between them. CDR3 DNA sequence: TGTGCCAGCAGGTTGTCAGGGGCACGGAATGAGCAGTTCTTC. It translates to CASRLSGARNEQFF.

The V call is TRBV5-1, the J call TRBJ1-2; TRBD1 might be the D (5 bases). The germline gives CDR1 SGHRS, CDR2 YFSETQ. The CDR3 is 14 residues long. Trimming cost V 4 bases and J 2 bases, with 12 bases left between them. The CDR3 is CASSEASGNYGYTF. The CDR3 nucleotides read TGCGCCAGCAGCGAGGCATCAGGGAACTATGGCTACACCTTC. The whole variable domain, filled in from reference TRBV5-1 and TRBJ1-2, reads KAGVTQTPRYLIKTRGQQVTLSCSPISGHRSVSWYQQTPGQGLQFLFEYFSETQRNKGNFPGRFSGRQFSNSRSEMNVSTLELGDSALYLCASSEASGNYGYTFGSGTRLTVV.

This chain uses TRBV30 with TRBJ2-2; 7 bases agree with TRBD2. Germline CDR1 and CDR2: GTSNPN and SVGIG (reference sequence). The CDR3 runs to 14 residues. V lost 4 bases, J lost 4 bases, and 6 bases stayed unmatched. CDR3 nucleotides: TGTGCCTGGAAGCGGGGTGGGGGCACCGGGGAGCTGTTTTTT. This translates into CAWKRGGGTGELFF. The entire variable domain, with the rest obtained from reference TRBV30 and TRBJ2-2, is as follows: SQTIHQWPATLVQPVGSPLSLECTVEGTSNPNLYWYRQAAGRGLQLLFYSVGIGQISSEVPQNLSASRPQDRQFILSSKKLLLSDSGFYLCAWKRGGGTGELFFGEGSRLTVL.